This T cell receptor (beta chain) was found in a study of T cells after yellow fever vaccination. Study information: The SMART-Seq v4 Ultra Low Input method served to prepare the low-cell-number fractions.

TCRdb re-called the 5' RACE reads through MiXCR, storing one row per CDR3 protein. The profile shows 350,000 to 550,000 distinct CDR3 sequences, approximately 19% of them singletons. The V gene's germline CDR1 is SGHTA and CDR2 FQGTGA. There are 18 residues in the CDR3. J lost 4 bases, V lost 3 bases, and 15 bases had no gene match. There are a few counts of this clonotype. The V and J genes are TRBV7-3 and TRBJ2-3, with 8 positions matching TRBD1. This receptor was identified in a man aged 18 to 30 who received the YFV17D yellow fever vaccine. Sequenced here: PBMCs, sampled before the yellow fever booster vaccination. CDR3 sequence: CASSFNGAGQGHADTQYF. DNA of the CDR3: TGTGCCAGCAGCTTTAATGGGGCCGGACAGGGTCACGCAGATACGCAGTATTTT.